This T cell receptor beta chain was recorded in a study of cytomegalovirus exposure and HLA in healthy donors. The sample holds a few counts of this clone. What it binds is unknown. V was clipped by 6 bases and J by 5 bases; unmatched bases: 9. Germline V lookup: CDR1 WSHSY, CDR2 SAAADI. The CDR3 runs 15 residues. Broader study findings: CMV serostatus was the sole immune exposure data available. A few CMV-associated chains were confirmed in vitro to be specific for CMV antigens.

In the PCR, 60 Vbeta and 13 Jbeta primers were used. Assay used: immunoSEQ multiplex PCR; TCRdb lists only in-frame clones, some missing. Of 90,000 to 100,000 clones listed, around 77% are singletons. Input material: PBMCs. The sequence derives from a woman between 55 and 75 years old in good health and CMV-seropositive. This rearrangement joins TRBV10-2 to TRBJ1-4, with 7 bases that match TRBD1. The CDR3 loop reads CASRAQGTPNEKLFF. The CDR3 DNA reads TGCGCCAGCAGGGCACAGGGGACCCCAAATGAAAAACTGTTTTTT.